What follows are 22 T cell receptor beta chains derived from one specimen sequenced in a study of vaccination and CD4 T cells after COVID-19. Their antigen targets remain unknown. An Oncomine TCR Beta short-read assay was used to sequence the DNA from cultured CD4+ T cells. TCRdb re-called the PCR reads with MiXCR, one entry per CDR3 protein. The repertoire includes almost 20,000 distinct CDR3 sequences, around 50% of them detected once, and approximately 9.2% sits in the top ten. As for treatment: roughly ten-day PBMC culture with coronavirus spike peptide pools or control peptides (ViraFEST assay). The sequenced material came from CD4+ T cells from blood, cultured in vitro. The receptors here all came from a human donor who had recovered from COVID-19.

The V and J genes are TRBV6-5 and TRBJ1-5; perhaps TRBD1 as D (5 bases). With 2 bases removed from V and 3 bases from J, the gap between germline ends came to 17 bases. The CDR3 runs to 17 residues. The V gene's germline CDR1 is MNHEY and CDR2 SVGAGI. CDR3 region: CASSYPLGGADNQPQHF. As DNA, the CDR3 is TGTGCCAGCAGTTACCCTTTGGGAGGGGCCGACAATCAGCCCCAGCATTTT.

The rearrangement joins TRBV20-1 to TRBJ2-3; 10 positions agree with TRBD2. CDR1 and CDR2 from the germline V gene are DFQATT and SNEGSKA (reference sequence). There are 20 residues in the CDR3. V lost 0 bases, J lost 0 bases, and 15 bases stayed unmatched. For the CDR3, the DNA is TGCAGTGCTAGAGATCCGAGGGAGTCAAGCGGGAGGGCCAGCACAGATACGCAGTATTTT. It yields the protein CSARDPRESSGRASTDTQYF.

This clonotype came up a few times. This chain connects TRBV19 to TRBJ2-2; 7 bases agree with TRBD1. Germline-derived CDR1 and CDR2 are LNHDA and SQIVND (reference sequence). Trimming at V came to 4 bases and at J to 0 bases, leaving 2 bases not matched to a gene. CDR3 length: 15 residues. The CDR3 region is CASSRQGANTGELFF. CDR3 DNA sequence: TGTGCCAGTAGTAGACAGGGCGCGAACACCGGGGAGCTGTTTTTT.

V is TRBV7-9 and J is TRBJ2-7; 8 bases fit TRBD2. V lost 1 base, J lost 3 bases, and 5 bases stayed unmatched. The CDR3 is 15 amino acids. Germline V gene lookup returns CDR1 SEHNR and CDR2 FQNEAQ (reference sequence). As DNA, the CDR3 is TGTGCCAGCAGCTTAGTTTTAGCGGGGCGCTACGAGCAGTACTTC. Translated, it gives CASSLVLAGRYEQYF. Full variable domain (remainder filled in from reference TRBV7-9 and TRBJ2-7): DTGVSQNPRHKITKRGQNVTFRCDPISEHNRLYWYRQTLGQGPEFLTYFQNEAQLEKSRLLSDRFSAERPKGSFSTLEIQRTEQGDSAMYLCASSLVLAGRYEQYFGPGTRLTVT.

This sequence joins TRBV10-3 and TRBJ1-5; the match to TRBD1 covers 12 bases. CDR3 length: 16 residues. V was clipped by 4 bases and J by 6 bases; unmatched bases: 7. Germline-derived CDR1 and CDR2 are ENHRY and SYGVKD. The DNA of the CDR3 is TGTGCCATCAGTGGTCCCGGGACAGGGGGCCCTCAGCCCCAGCATTTT. Translating it yields CAISGPGTGGPQPQHF.

This clonotype was detected only a few times. This rearrangement joins TRBV6-1 to TRBJ1-6; 9 bases are shared with TRBD1. Germline loops: CDR1 MNHNS, CDR2 SASEGT. V lost 5 bases to trimming and J lost 10 bases; unmatched junction nucleotides: 9. The CDR3 consists of 15 residues. DNA for the CDR3: TGTGCCAGCAGTAATGGACAGGGGTCGGGATCACCCCTCCACTTT. This translates into CASSNGQGSGSPLHF.

Relative to its sample, this clonotype is medium-sized (0.01 to 0.1%). The gene calls are TRBV6-1 and TRBJ2-3; 9 nucleotides agree with TRBD1. Trimming took 10 bases from V and 5 from J; bases not matched to a gene: 4. Germline CDR1 reads MNHNS; CDR2 reads SASEGT. The CDR3 is 12 residues long. The CDR3 DNA follows: TGTGCCATACAGGGGGCAGGAGATACGCAGTATTTT. Its protein is CAIQGAGDTQYF.

The V call is TRBV12-3 or TRBV12-4, the J call TRBJ2-5; 7 bases fit TRBD2. The CDR3 is 14 amino acids. J was trimmed by 4 bases and V by 6 bases; bases with no gene match: 8. The CDR3 spells CASSPGLGVETQYF. DNA for the CDR3: TGTGCCAGCAGCCCTGGACTAGGGGTAGAGACCCAGTACTTC.

The chain is built from TRBV6-5 and TRBJ1-6, with D unresolved. CDR1 MNHEY and CDR2 SVGAGI come from the germline V gene. Between the trimmed V and J ends, which lost 1 base and 7 bases, there was a span of 8 bases. The length of the CDR3 is 14 residues. CDR3 in amino acids: CASSYYPENSPLHF. CDR3 coding DNA: TGTGCCAGCAGTTACTATCCGGAAAATTCACCCCTCCACTTT.

The chain recombines TRBV19 with TRBJ1-2; possible D gene TRBD1, 5 bases. Germline values: CDR1 LNHDA, CDR2 SQIVND (reference sequence). The CDR3 is 13 amino acids. Deletions cut 3 bases from V and 4 bases from J, with 9 bases between. The CDR3 DNA reads as TGTGCCAGTAGTATCCGGGACGGCTATGGCTACACCTTC. It translates to CASSIRDGYGYTF.

The V and J genes are TRBV27 and TRBJ1-6; 8 bases match TRBD1. The CDR3 runs 15 residues. The germline gives CDR1 MNHEY, CDR2 SMNVEV (reference sequence). V shed 3 bases and J 9 bases; nucleotides not matched to a gene: 7. DNA of the CDR3: TGTGCCAGCAGTTTGATCCCGGACAGGGTTTCACCCCTCCACTTT. Translating gives CASSLIPDRVSPLHF.

The genes are TRBV15 and TRBJ1-1, with TRBD1 matching 10 bases. This CDR3 is 18 amino acids long. V was pared by 0 bases and J by 5 bases, with 12 bases of the junction left unmatched. CDR1 is LNHNV and CDR2 is YYDKDF in the germline V gene (reference sequence). Written as DNA, the CDR3 is TGTGCCACCAGCAGAGATTCGGGACAGGGGACCCCGGGGACTGAAGCTTTCTTT. Translation: CATSRDSGQGTPGTEAFF. Full variable domain (rest looked up from reference TRBV15 and TRBJ1-1): DAMVIQNPRYQVTQFGKPVTLSCSQTLNHNVMYWYQQKSSQAPKLLFHYYDKDFNNEADTPDNFQSRRPNTSFCFLDIRSPGLGDTAMYLCATSRDSGQGTPGTEAFFGQGTRLTVV.

This clonotype was seen a few times. The chain links TRBV20-1 to TRBJ2-5; 12 bases are a match to TRBD2. The length of the CDR3 is 13 residues. Germline values: CDR1 DFQATT, CDR2 SNEGSKA (reference sequence). The ends lost 7 bases at V and 3 bases at J; junction bases unmatched: 3. CDR3 loop: CSGSSGGEETQYF. CDR3 in DNA: TGCAGTGGTTCTAGCGGGGGGGAAGAGACCCAGTACTTC.

V usage is TRBV21-1 and J usage is TRBJ2-7; TRBD1 is the table's D call, not checked against the DNA. TRBV21-1 is a known pseudogene. The CDR3 is 22 amino acids. The CDR3 sequence: CASSTRWPGTYGYQRESHEQYF. In DNA form, the CDR3 reads TGTGCCAGCAGCACCCGGTGGCCCGGGACATACGGATATCAGCGGGAGTCCCACGAGCAGTACTTC.

V usage is TRBV12-3 or TRBV12-4 and J usage is TRBJ1-5; 9 bases are a match to TRBD1. Trimming at V came to 7 bases and at J to 7 bases, leaving 11 bases not matched to a gene. This CDR3 has 15 residues. This CDR3 is CASTSGTGRWQPQHF. Written as DNA, the CDR3 is TGTGCCAGCACCTCCGGGACAGGGAGATGGCAGCCCCAGCATTTT.

This clonotype was counted once. The chain carries TRBV18 and TRBJ2-2, with D maybe TRBD1 (5 bases). Trimming stripped 4 bases from V and 7 bases from J, with 16 bases between. The germline gives CDR1 KGHSH, CDR2 LQKENI. This CDR3 has 15 amino acids. The CDR3 region is CASSLPGLDIGELFF. CDR3 coding DNA: TGTGCCAGCTCACTGCCTGGGTTGGACATCGGGGAGCTGTTTTTT.

The rearrangement joins TRBV6-5 to TRBJ1-1; D ambiguous. Trimming took 4 bases from V and 8 from J, leaving 17 bases between them. The CDR3 is 14 amino acids. Germline V gene lookup returns CDR1 MNHEY and CDR2 SVGAGI. CDR3 residues: CASSLGRFMMEAFF. The CDR3 DNA sequence: TGTGCCAGCAGTTTGGGCCGTTTTATGATGGAAGCTTTCTTT.

The chain has TRBV6-1 and TRBJ2-1; D might be TRBD2 (6 bases). The CDR3 spans 16 residues. CDR1 MNHNS and CDR2 SASEGT come from the germline V gene. The germline V and J ends were trimmed by 0 bases and 4 bases, with 13 bases remaining between them. The CDR3 coding sequence is TGTGCCAGCAGTGAAGCGGGAGGAATAAGGTACAATGAGCAGTTCTTC. As protein: CASSEAGGIRYNEQFF.

The table lists this clonotype with a few counts. The chain carries TRBV6-1 and TRBJ2-6; 8 positions match TRBD1. Germline values: CDR1 MNHNS, CDR2 SASEGT. V gave up 11 bases and J gave up 2 bases; unmatched junction bases: 5. CDR3 length equals 14 residues. CDR3 in DNA: TGTGCCGGAGGACAGGGCCCTGGGGCCAACGTCCTGACTTTC. It translates to CAGGQGPGANVLTF.

The chain employs TRBV12-3 or TRBV12-4 and TRBJ1-3; D unclear. Trimming took 5 bases from V and 4 from J, leaving 6 bases between them. This CDR3 is 12 amino acids long. CDR3 residues: CASSQRGNTIYF. The CDR3 DNA sequence: TGTGCCAGCAGTCAAAGAGGAAACACCATATATTTT.

The CDR3 sequence is CASSWRLAGVAGELFF. The CDR3 DNA is TGTGCCAGCAGTTGGCGACTAGCGGGAGTTGCCGGGGAGCTGTTTTTT. The rearrangement uses TRBV6-5 and TRBJ2-2; 12 nucleotides agree with TRBD2. J gave up 6 bases and V 4 bases, and 6 bases lay outside the gene matches. The CDR3 contains 16 residues. Per the germline V gene, CDR1 is MNHEY and CDR2 is SVGAGI.

This CDR3 is CASSLDGREAGYTF. CDR3 nucleotides: TGTGCCAGCAGTTTAGACGGCAGGGAGGCTGGCTACACCTTC. The V and J genes are TRBV12-3 or TRBV12-4 and TRBJ1-2; D might be TRBD1 (5 bases). CDR3 length equals 14 residues. Trimming took 1 base from V and 7 from J, leaving 13 bases between them.